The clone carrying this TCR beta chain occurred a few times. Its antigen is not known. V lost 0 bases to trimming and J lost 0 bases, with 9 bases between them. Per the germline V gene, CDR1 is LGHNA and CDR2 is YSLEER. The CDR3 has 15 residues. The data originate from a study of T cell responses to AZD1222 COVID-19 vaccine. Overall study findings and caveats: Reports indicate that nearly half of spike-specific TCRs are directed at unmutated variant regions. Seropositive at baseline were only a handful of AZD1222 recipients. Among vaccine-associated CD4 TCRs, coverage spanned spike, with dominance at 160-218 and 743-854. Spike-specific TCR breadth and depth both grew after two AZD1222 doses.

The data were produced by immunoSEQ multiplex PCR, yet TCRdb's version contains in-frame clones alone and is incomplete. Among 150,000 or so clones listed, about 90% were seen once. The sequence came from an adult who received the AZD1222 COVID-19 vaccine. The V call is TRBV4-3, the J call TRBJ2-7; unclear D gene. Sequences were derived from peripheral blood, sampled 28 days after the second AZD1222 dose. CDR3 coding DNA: TGCGCCAGCAGCCAAGATCGCGGCGCCTCCTACGAGCAGTACTTC. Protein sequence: CASSQDRGASYEQYF.